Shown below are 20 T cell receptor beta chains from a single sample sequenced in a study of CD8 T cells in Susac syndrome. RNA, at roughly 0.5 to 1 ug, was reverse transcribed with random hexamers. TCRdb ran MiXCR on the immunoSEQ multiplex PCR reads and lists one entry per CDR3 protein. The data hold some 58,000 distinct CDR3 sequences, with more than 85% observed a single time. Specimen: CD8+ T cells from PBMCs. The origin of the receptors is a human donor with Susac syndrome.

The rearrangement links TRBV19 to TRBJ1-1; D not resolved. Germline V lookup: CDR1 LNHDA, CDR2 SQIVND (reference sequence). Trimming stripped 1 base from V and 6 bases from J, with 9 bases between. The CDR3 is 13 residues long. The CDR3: CASSIGVKAEAFF. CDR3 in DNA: TGTGCCAGTAGTATAGGGGTGAAGGCTGAAGCTTTCTTT.

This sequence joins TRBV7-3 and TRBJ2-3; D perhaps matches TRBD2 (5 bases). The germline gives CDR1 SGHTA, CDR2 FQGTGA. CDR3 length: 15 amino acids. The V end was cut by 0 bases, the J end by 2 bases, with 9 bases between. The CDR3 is CASSLTLTNTDTQYF. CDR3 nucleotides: TGTGCCAGCAGCTTAACCCTGACTAACACAGATACGCAGTATTTT.

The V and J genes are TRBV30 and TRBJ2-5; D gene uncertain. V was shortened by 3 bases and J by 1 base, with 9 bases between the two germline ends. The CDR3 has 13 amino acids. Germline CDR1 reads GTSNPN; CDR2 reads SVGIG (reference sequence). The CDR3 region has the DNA TGTGCCTGGAGAACGTGGGGCCAAGAGACCCAGTACTTC. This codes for CAWRTWGQETQYF.

This CDR3 reads CASSQGGGGQPQHF. The CDR3 DNA reads as TGTGCCAGCAGCCAGGGGGGAGGTGGTCAGCCCCAGCATTTT. The chain links TRBV13 to TRBJ1-5; 7 nucleotides line up with TRBD1. The CDR3 spans 14 residues. In germline, CDR1 is PRHDT, CDR2 FYEKMQ (reference sequence). V lost 5 bases, J lost 6 bases, and 7 bases stayed unmatched.

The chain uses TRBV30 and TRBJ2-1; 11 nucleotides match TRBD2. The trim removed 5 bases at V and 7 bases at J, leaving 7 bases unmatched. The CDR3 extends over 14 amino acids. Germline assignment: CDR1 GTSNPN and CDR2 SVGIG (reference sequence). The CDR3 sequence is CAWGSGGAGNEQFF. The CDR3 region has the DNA TGTGCCTGGGGTAGCGGGGGGGCTGGGAATGAGCAGTTCTTC.

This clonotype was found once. The CDR3 DNA sequence: TGTGCCAGCAGCTTCCTACCGGGGACGAACACTGAAGCTTTCTTT. Protein product: CASSFLPGTNTEAFF. V and J are TRBV7-3 and TRBJ1-1, with D possibly TRBD1 on 5 matching bases. Germline V gene sequence: CDR1 SGHTA, CDR2 FQGTGA. V was trimmed by 3 bases and J by 1 base, leaving 12 bases between them. This CDR3 region has 15 residues. Full variable domain (remainder filled in from reference TRBV7-3 and TRBJ1-1): GAGVSQTPSNKVTEKGKYVELRCDPISGHTALYWYRQSLGQGPEFLIYFQGTGAADDSGLPNDRFFAVRPEGSVSTLKIQRTERGDSAVYLCASSFLPGTNTEAFFGQGTRLTVV.

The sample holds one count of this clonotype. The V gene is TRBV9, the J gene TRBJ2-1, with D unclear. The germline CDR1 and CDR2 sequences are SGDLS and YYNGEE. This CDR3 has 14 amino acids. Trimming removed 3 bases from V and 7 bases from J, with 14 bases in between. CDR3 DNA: TGTGCCAGCAGCGCCGGTGGTAGTTCGAATGAGCAGTTCTTC. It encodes CASSAGGSSNEQFF. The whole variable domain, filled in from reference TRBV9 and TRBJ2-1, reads DSGVTQTPKHLITATGQRVTLRCSPRSGDLSVYWYQQSLDQGLQFLIQYYNGEERAKGNILERFSAQQFPDLHSELNLSSLELGDSALYFCASSAGGSSNEQFFGPGTRLTVL.

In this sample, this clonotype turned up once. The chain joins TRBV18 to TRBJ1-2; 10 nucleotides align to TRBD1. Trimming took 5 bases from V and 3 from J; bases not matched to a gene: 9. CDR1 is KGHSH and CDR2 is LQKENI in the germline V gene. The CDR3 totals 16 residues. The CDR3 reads CASSSYPGTGDYGYTF. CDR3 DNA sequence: TGTGCCAGCTCAAGCTATCCCGGGACAGGGGACTATGGCTACACCTTC.

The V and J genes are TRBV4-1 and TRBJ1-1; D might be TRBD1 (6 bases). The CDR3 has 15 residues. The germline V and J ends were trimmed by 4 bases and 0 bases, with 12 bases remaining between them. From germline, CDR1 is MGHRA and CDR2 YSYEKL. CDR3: CASSPREGVNTEAFF. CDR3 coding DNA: TGCGCCAGCAGCCCCCGAGAGGGGGTGAACACTGAAGCTTTCTTT.

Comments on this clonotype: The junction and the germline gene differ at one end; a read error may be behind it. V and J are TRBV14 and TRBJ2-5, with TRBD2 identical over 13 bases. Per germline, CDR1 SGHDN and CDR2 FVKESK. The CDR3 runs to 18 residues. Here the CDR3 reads CASSKDPGTSGNQETQYF. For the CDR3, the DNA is TGTGCCAGCAGCAAAGACCCCGGGACTAGCGGGAATCAAGAGACCCAGTACTTC.

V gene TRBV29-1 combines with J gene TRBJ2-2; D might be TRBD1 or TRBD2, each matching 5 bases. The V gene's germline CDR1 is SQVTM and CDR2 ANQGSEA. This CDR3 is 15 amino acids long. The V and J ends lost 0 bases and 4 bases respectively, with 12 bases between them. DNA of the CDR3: TGCAGCGTTGAAGAGTCGAGGGGCCTCACCGGGGAGCTGTTTTTT. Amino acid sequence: CSVEESRGLTGELFF.

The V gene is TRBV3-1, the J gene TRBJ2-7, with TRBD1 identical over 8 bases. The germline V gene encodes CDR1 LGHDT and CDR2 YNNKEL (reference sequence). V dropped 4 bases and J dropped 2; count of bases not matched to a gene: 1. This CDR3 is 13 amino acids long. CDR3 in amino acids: CASSRQGPYEQYF. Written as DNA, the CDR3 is TGTGCCAGCAGCCGACAGGGGCCCTACGAGCAGTACTTC.

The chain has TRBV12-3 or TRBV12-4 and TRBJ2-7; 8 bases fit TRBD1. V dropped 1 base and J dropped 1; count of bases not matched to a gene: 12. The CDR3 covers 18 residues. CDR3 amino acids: CASSLGPPSGQESYEQYF. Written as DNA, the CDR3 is TGTGCCAGCAGTTTAGGGCCTCCCTCGGGACAGGAGTCCTACGAGCAGTACTTC.

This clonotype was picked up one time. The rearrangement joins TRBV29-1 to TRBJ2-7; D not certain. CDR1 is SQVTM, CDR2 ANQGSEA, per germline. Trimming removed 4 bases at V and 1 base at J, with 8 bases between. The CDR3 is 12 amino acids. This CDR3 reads CSVVVSSYEQYF. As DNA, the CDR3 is TGCAGCGTTGTCGTCAGTTCCTACGAGCAGTACTTC.

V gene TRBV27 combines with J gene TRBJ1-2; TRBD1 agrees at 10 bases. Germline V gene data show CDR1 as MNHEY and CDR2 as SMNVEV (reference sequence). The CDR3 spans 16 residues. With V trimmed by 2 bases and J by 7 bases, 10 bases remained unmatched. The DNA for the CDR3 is TGTGCCAGCAGTTTAAGGGGACAGGGGTTTGTTGGTGGCTACACCTTC. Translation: CASSLRGQGFVGGYTF.

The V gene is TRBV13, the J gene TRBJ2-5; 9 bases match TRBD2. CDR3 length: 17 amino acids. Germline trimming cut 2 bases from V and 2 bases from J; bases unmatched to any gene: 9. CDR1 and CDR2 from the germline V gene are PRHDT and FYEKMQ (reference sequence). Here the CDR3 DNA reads TGTGCCAGCAGCTTACGAGATGGCGGGGGGGCTCAAGAGACCCAGTACTTC. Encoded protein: CASSLRDGGGAQETQYF.

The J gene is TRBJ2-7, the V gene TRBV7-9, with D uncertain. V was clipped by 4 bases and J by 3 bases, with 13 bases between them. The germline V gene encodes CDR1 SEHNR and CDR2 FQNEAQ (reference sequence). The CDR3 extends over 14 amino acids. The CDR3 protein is CASSSRLVDYEQYF. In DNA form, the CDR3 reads TGTGCCAGCAGCTCTCGACTGGTAGACTACGAGCAGTACTTC.

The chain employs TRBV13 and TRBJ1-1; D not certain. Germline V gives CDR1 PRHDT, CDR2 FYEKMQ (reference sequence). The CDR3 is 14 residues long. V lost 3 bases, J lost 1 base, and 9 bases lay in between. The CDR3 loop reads CASSFRVGNTEAFF. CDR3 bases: TGTGCCAGCAGCTTTCGGGTCGGGAACACTGAAGCTTTCTTT.

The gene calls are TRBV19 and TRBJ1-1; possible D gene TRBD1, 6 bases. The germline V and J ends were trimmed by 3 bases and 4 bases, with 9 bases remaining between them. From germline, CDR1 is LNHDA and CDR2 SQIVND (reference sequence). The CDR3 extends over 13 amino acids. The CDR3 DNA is TGTGCCAGTAGTATTGTAGGGGGCACTGAAGCTTTCTTT. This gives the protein CASSIVGGTEAFF.

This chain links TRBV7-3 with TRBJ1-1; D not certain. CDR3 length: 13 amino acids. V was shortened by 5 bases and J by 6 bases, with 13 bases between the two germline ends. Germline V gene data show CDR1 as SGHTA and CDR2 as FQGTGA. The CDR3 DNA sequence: TGTGCCAGCAGCCCAAGCGGAGGGTCTGAAGCTTTCTTT. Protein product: CASSPSGGSEAFF.